Listed here are 28 T cell receptor beta chains from one sample, sequenced in a study of cytomegalovirus exposure and HLA in healthy donors (dated by TCRdb to 2016 to 2017). Library prep was done by the immunoSEQ multiplex PCR assay. For the multiplex PCR, a mixture combining 60 forward primers for TCR Vbeta segments and 13 reverse primers for TCR Jbeta segments was used. TCRdb obtained this table from immuneACCESS and retained in-frame rearrangements with V and J assigned. These tables miss some clones; where compared with another copy, unresolved V genes account for less than half of the shortfall, and the remainder is unexplained. Counted in this sample were approximately 31,000 clones; around nine tenths of them appeared once. The ten largest account for 2.5% to 3% of the sample. Specimen: PBMCs. The source of these receptors is a boy under 18 in good health and CMV-seronegative.

The V and J genes are TRBV25-1 and TRBJ1-1; 8 nucleotides match TRBD1. The V segment lost 6 bases and the J segment 3 bases; nucleotides outside the gene matches: 12. The length of the CDR3 is 16 residues. Germline V gene lookup returns CDR1 MGHDK and CDR2 SYGVNS. This CDR3 is CASRVTGGSVYTEAFF. The CDR3 coding sequence is TGTGCCAGCAGGGTTACAGGGGGATCGGTATACACTGAAGCTTTCTTT.

This clone was seen once. The V and J genes are TRBV6-5 and TRBJ1-6; no clear D. The CDR3 has 15 amino acids. Per the germline V gene, CDR1 is MNHEY and CDR2 is SVGAGI. Trimming pared 2 bases from V and 10 bases from J, leaving 15 bases between. The CDR3 DNA sequence: TGTGCCAGCAGTTACGGGGTAGCGACGTCGTCACCCCTCCACTTT. Translation: CASSYGVATSSPLHF.

This clone was seen just once. This chain links TRBV6-7 with TRBJ1-3; 7 bases line up with TRBD1. TRBV6-7 is given ORF status, its function remaining uncertain. The V gene end was trimmed by 8 bases and the J gene end by 0 bases; junction bases not matched to a gene: 1. The CDR3 contains 13 residues. The chain's CDR3 is CASYRGSGNTIYF. The CDR3 DNA is TGTGCCAGCTACAGGGGCTCTGGAAACACCATATATTTT.

This chain joins TRBV4-3 and TRBJ2-1; possible D gene TRBD2, 6 bases. V was clipped by 0 bases and J by 2 bases, with 23 bases between them. The germline CDR1 and CDR2 sequences are LGHNA and YSLEER. The CDR3 loop spans 20 amino acids. The CDR3 loop reads CASSQDRGQLAGLTYNEQFF. The CDR3, as DNA: TGCGCCAGCAGCCAAGATCGAGGTCAGCTTGCGGGGTTAACCTACAATGAGCAGTTCTTC.

The V gene is TRBV11-1, the J gene TRBJ2-7; TRBD1 aligns across 10 bases. The V segment lost 4 bases and the J segment 6 bases; nucleotides outside the gene matches: 15. The length of the CDR3 is 17 residues. In germline, CDR1 is SGHAT, CDR2 FQDESV (reference sequence). Here the CDR3 reads CASSSLLGQGRTGEQYF. In nucleotides, the CDR3 is TGTGCCAGCAGCTCCCTTTTGGGACAGGGGAGGACAGGCGAGCAGTACTTC.

The chain couples TRBV7-6 to TRBJ2-3; 7 bases match TRBD2. This CDR3 comprises 16 residues. V shed 0 bases and J 3 bases; nucleotides not matched to a gene: 6. In germline, CDR1 is SGHVS, CDR2 FNYEAQ. The CDR3 region has the DNA TGTGCCAGCAGCTTAGCGGGGGGAGGGGTTACAGATACGCAGTATTTT. Its translation: CASSLAGGGVTDTQYF.

The gene calls are TRBV28 and TRBJ2-5, with TRBD1 matching 11 bases. Losses at the gene ends were 4 bases for V and 5 bases for J; bases not matched to a gene: 6. Germline CDR1 MDHEN, CDR2 SYDVKM. The CDR3 spans 15 residues. CDR3 loop: CASSSGQGGRETQYF. DNA for the CDR3: TGTGCCAGCAGTTCGGGACAGGGGGGGAGGGAGACCCAGTACTTC.

The chain links TRBV6-5 to TRBJ2-5, with 7 bases lining up with TRBD1. The CDR3 is 12 residues long. Germline CDR1 MNHEY, CDR2 SVGAGI. The V gene end was trimmed by 5 bases and the J gene end by 5 bases; junction bases not matched to a gene: 2. The CDR3 sequence: CASSKTGETQYF. The CDR3 coding sequence is TGTGCCAGCAGTAAGACAGGGGAGACCCAGTACTTC.

Note on this clone: Germline is not matched at one junction end, which may reflect a read error. The chain links TRBV7-6 to TRBJ2-7; 12 nucleotides line up with TRBD1. CDR1 and CDR2 from the germline V gene are SGHVS and FNYEAQ. This CDR3 spans 16 amino acids. The CDR3: CASSLEAGQGAREQYF. In nucleotides, the CDR3 is TGTGCCAGCAGTTTAGAGGCGGGACAGGGGGCTCGGGAGCAGTACTTC.

As to this clone: One junction end disagrees with the germline gene, perhaps due to a read error. The gene calls are TRBV6-1 and TRBJ2-1, with D perhaps matching TRBD1 (6 bases). CDR3 length: 14 amino acids. Germline CDR1 is MNHNS and CDR2 is SASEGT. This CDR3 reads CASGEHRTVNEQFF. CDR3 sequence (DNA): TGTGCCAGCGGTGAGCACCGGACAGTCAATGAGCAGTTCTTC.

The V call is TRBV19, the J call TRBJ2-2, with D tentatively TRBD1 (5 bases). This CDR3 contains 13 residues. V was clipped by 7 bases and J by 6 bases, with 12 bases between them. The V gene's germline CDR1 is LNHDA and CDR2 SQIVND (reference sequence). CDR3: CASNPGLAGELFF. DNA for the CDR3: TGTGCCAGTAATCCAGGGCTGGCCGGGGAGCTGTTTTTT.

V gene TRBV11-2 combines with J gene TRBJ1-2, with TRBD1 identical over 7 bases. V dropped 5 bases and J dropped 5; count of bases not matched to a gene: 11. Germline-derived CDR1 and CDR2 are SGHAT and FQNNGV. This CDR3 has 15 amino acids. The CDR3 nucleotides read TGTGCCAGCAGCGCCCTGACAGGGATTACGTATGGCTACACCTTC. This encodes CASSALTGITYGYTF.

The rearrangement uses TRBV19 and TRBJ2-7; TRBD2 aligns across 7 bases. The CDR3 has 15 residues. V lost 3 bases to trimming and J lost 3 bases; unmatched junction nucleotides: 8. CDR1 LNHDA and CDR2 SQIVND come from the germline V gene (reference sequence). The CDR3 sequence is CASSIRGVPFYEQYF. CDR3 sequence (DNA): TGTGCCAGTAGTATCCGGGGGGTCCCTTTCTACGAGCAGTACTTC.

This sequence joins TRBV28 and TRBJ2-7; possible D gene TRBD2, 6 bases. This CDR3 spans 13 amino acids. Trimming stripped 11 bases from V and 6 bases from J, with 20 bases between. Per germline, CDR1 MDHEN and CDR2 SYDVKM. The chain's CDR3 is CAGAGFGLGEQYF. CDR3 nucleotide sequence: TGTGCCGGGGCGGGGTTTGGACTCGGCGAGCAGTACTTC.

In the case of this clone: The junction and the germline gene differ at one end; a read error may be behind it. The CDR3 bases are TGTGCCAGCAATGAACTTTTGAGGACTAGCCAAAGGAACAATGAGCAGTTCTTC. Protein: CASNELLRTSQRNNEQFF. The chain is built from TRBV6-1 and TRBJ2-1, with 8 bases lining up with TRBD2. The CDR3 spans 18 residues. The germline V gene encodes CDR1 MNHNS and CDR2 SASEGT.

The chain uses TRBV7-2 and TRBJ2-6, with 11 bases aligning to TRBD1. Germline CDR1 SGHTA, CDR2 FQGNSA. The CDR3 spans 19 residues. V dropped 3 bases and J dropped 0; count of bases not matched to a gene: 7. The CDR3: CASSLGPGQGDSGANVLTF. CDR3 coding DNA: TGTGCCAGCAGCTTGGGTCCGGGACAGGGGGACTCTGGGGCCAACGTCCTGACTTTC.

The CDR3 reads CASSSSGGGDTQYF. DNA of the CDR3: TGTGCCAGCAGCTCTAGCGGGGGGGGTGATACGCAGTATTTT. The chain couples TRBV13 to TRBJ2-3, with TRBD2 matching over 12 bases. J gave up 6 bases and V 4 bases, and 2 bases lay outside the gene matches. Germline V gives CDR1 PRHDT, CDR2 FYEKMQ (reference sequence). CDR3 length equals 14 residues.

The chain employs TRBV4-1 and TRBJ1-3; D remains unclear. In germline, CDR1 is MGHRA, CDR2 YSYEKL. This CDR3 is built from 14 residues. V shed 1 base and J shed 7 bases, with 11 bases lying between them. CDR3 protein: CASSQVTQQNTIYF. Written as DNA, the CDR3 is TGCGCCAGCAGCCAAGTTACACAGCAGAACACCATATATTTT.

Details on this clone: An end of the junction differs from the germline gene, which may be a read error. The chain recombines TRBV5-4 with TRBJ2-6; D unresolved. Germline CDR1 is SGHNT and CDR2 is YYREEE (reference sequence). This CDR3 contains 17 residues. As DNA, the CDR3 is TGTGCCAGCAGTTTGGGTTCTCAACTCTCTGGGGCCAACGTCCTGACTTTC. It specifies CASSLGSQLSGANVLTF.

V and J are TRBV19 and TRBJ1-5, with D maybe TRBD1 (6 bases). CDR1 and CDR2 from the germline V gene are LNHDA and SQIVND (reference sequence). V lost 1 base, J lost 4 bases, and 11 bases lay in between. The CDR3 loop spans 15 amino acids. The CDR3, as DNA: TGTGCCAGTAGTATAGCACAGGGAATAAATCAGCCCCAGCATTTT. This sequence encodes CASSIAQGINQPQHF.

The rearrangement links TRBV5-4 to TRBJ2-7; 9 bases align to TRBD1. The CDR3 extends over 14 amino acids. Germline CDR1 SGHNT, CDR2 YYREEE (reference sequence). Trimming removed 2 bases from V and 6 bases from J; junction bases left unmatched: 6. CDR3 protein: CASSFPGQGFEQYF. The CDR3 DNA follows: TGTGCCAGCAGCTTTCCGGGACAGGGCTTCGAGCAGTACTTC. The variable domain in full, with the rest retrieved from reference TRBV5-4 and TRBJ2-7, is ETGVTQSPTHLIKTRGQQVTLRCSSQSGHNTVSWYQQALGQGPQFIFQYYREEENGRGNFPPRFSGLQFPNYSSELNVNALELDDSALYLCASSFPGQGFEQYFGPGTRLTVT.

This chain links TRBV28 with TRBJ2-7; 9 bases are shared with TRBD1. The CDR3 extends over 16 amino acids. Looked up from germline, CDR1 is MDHEN and CDR2 is SYDVKM. J lost 3 bases, V lost 6 bases, and 12 bases had no gene match. CDR3 DNA: TGTGCCAGCAGCCCCCCCCGGGACAGGGTTTACTACGAGCAGTACTTC. It translates to CASSPPRDRVYYEQYF.

The rearrangement uses TRBV7-9 and TRBJ2-5, with D maybe TRBD2 (6 bases). The V end was cut by 5 bases, the J end by 2 bases, with 15 bases between. This CDR3 has 15 amino acids. Germline loops: CDR1 SEHNR, CDR2 FQNEAQ (reference sequence). CDR3 sequence: CASSPTGSPQETQYF. The CDR3 DNA is TGTGCCAGCAGCCCCACCGGGAGCCCGCAAGAGACCCAGTACTTC.

This clone was seen once. This chain connects TRBV7-8 to TRBJ1-2, with no clear D. CDR1 and CDR2 from the germline V gene are SGHVS and FQNEAQ. The CDR3 loop spans 16 amino acids. With 5 bases removed from V and 5 bases from J, the gap between germline ends came to 21 bases. The CDR3 sequence: CASSPRLGGRRYGYTF. The CDR3 DNA is TGTGCCAGCAGCCCTAGACTAGGTGGAAGAAGGTATGGCTACACCTTC.

The J gene is TRBJ2-7, the V gene TRBV20-1; D is uncertain. Germline lookup yields CDR1 DFQATT and CDR2 SNEGSKA (reference sequence). Trimming shortened V by 6 bases and J by 2 bases, and 8 bases separated the two germline ends. The CDR3 has 11 residues. The CDR3, as DNA: TGCAGTGCCCCAAAAACCTACGAGCAGTACTTC. Protein product: CSAPKTYEQYF.

This chain joins TRBV5-4 and TRBJ1-1; no reliable D call. Trimming shortened V by 5 bases and J by 5 bases, and 10 bases separated the two germline ends. The CDR3 covers 12 residues. From germline, CDR1 is SGHNT and CDR2 YYREEE (reference sequence). In DNA, the CDR3 is TGTGCCAGCAGAGGATGGGAGACTGAAGCTTTCTTT. Its protein is CASRGWETEAFF.

The chain joins TRBV5-1 to TRBJ1-2; D call uncertain. V was shortened by 6 bases and J by 7 bases, with 16 bases between the two germline ends. The germline V gene has CDR1 SGHRS and CDR2 YFSETQ. This CDR3 spans 13 amino acids. This CDR3 reads CASNMGEGGGYTF. As DNA, the CDR3 is TGCGCCAGCAACATGGGTGAGGGTGGTGGCTACACCTTC.

The rearrangement links TRBV5-6 to TRBJ1-2; D is unclear. Germline-derived CDR1 and CDR2 are SGHDT and YYEEEE. The CDR3 extends over 14 amino acids. Trimming shortened V by 6 bases and J by 1 base, and 13 bases separated the two germline ends. This CDR3 reads CASNTLQFNYGYTF. Written as DNA, the CDR3 is TGTGCCAGCAACACCCTCCAGTTTAACTATGGCTACACCTTC.